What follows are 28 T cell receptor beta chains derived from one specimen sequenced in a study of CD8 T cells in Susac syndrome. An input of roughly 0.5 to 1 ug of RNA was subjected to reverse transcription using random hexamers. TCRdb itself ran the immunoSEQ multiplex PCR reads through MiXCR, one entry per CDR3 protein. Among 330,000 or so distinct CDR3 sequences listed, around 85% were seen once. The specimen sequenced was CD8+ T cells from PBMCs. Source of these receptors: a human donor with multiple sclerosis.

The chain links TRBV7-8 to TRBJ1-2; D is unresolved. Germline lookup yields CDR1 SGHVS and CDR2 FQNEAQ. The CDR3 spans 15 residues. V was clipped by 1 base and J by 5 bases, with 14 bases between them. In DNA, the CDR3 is TGTGCCAGCAGCTTAGTAAGGTGGGCAGGATATGGCTACACCTTC. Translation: CASSLVRWAGYGYTF.

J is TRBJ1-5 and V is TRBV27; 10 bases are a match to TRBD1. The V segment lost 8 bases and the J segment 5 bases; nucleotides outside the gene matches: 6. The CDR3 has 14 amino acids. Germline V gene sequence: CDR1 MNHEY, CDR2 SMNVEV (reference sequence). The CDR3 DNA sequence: TGTGCCAGCTCTGGGACAGGGGTCTATCAGCCCCAGCATTTT. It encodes CASSGTGVYQPQHF.

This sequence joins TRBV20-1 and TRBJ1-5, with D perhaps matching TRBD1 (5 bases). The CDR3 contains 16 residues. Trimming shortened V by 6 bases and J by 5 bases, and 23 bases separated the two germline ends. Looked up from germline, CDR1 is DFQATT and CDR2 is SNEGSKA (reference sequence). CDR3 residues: CSAPTRGFEKDQPQHF. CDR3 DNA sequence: TGCAGTGCCCCCACCCGGGGGTTCGAAAAGGATCAGCCCCAGCATTTT.

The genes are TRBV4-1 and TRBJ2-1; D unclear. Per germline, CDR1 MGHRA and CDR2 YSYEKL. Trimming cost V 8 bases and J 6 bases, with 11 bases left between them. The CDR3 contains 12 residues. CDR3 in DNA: TGCGCCAGCCGGTCGGGTATCAATGAGCAGTTCTTC. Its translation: CASRSGINEQFF.

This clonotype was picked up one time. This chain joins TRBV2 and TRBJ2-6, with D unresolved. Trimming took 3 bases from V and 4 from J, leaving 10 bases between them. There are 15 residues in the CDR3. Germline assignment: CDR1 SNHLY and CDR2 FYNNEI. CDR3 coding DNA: TGTGCCAGCAGTGAGCCCGACCCCGGGGCCAACGTCCTGACTTTC. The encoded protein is CASSEPDPGANVLTF.

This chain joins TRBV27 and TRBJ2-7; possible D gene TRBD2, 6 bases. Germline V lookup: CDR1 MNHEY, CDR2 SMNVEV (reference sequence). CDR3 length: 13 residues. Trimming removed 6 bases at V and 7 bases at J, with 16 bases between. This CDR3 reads CASSGTLSGEQYF. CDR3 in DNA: TGTGCCAGCAGCGGGACTCTATCGGGGGAGCAGTACTTC.

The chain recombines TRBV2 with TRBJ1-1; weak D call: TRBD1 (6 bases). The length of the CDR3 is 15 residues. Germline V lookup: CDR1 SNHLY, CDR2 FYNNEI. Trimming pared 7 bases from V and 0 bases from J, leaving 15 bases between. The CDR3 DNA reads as TGTGCCAGCATAGCCGAGGGGGATCTGAACACTGAAGCTTTCTTT. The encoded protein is CASIAEGDLNTEAFF.

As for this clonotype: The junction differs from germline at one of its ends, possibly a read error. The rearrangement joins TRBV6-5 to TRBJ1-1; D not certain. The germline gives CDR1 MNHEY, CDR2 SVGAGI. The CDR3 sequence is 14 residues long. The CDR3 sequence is CASSYSVGTSEAFF. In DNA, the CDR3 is TGTGCCAGCAGTTACTCGGTCGGAACTTCTGAAGCCTTCTTT.

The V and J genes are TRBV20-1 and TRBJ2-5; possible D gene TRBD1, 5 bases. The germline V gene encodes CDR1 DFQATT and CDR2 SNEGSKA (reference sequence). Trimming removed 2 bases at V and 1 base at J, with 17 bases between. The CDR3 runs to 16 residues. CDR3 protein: CSARWARVSSQETQYF. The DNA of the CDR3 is TGCAGTGCTAGATGGGCCAGGGTCTCGAGCCAAGAGACCCAGTACTTC.

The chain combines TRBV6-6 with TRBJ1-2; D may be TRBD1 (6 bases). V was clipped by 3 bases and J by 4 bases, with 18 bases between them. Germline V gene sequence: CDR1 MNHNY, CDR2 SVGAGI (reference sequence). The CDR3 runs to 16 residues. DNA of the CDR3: TGTGCCAGCAGTTATAGTATGTGGCAGGGGACCTATGGCTACACCTTC. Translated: CASSYSMWQGTYGYTF.

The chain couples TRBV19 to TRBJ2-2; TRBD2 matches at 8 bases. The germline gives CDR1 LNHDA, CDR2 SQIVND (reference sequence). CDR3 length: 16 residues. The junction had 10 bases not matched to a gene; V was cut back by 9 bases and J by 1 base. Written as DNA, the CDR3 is TGTGCCAGCCTCGCCGGGGGACTAGTGAACACCGGGGAGCTGTTTTTT. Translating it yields CASLAGGLVNTGELFF. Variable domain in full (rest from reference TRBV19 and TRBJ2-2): DGGITQSPKYLFRKEGQNVTLSCEQNLNHDAMYWYRQDPGQGLRLIYYSQIVNDFQKGDIAEGYSVSREKKESFPLTVTSAQKNPTAFYLCASLAGGLVNTGELFFGEGSRLTVL.

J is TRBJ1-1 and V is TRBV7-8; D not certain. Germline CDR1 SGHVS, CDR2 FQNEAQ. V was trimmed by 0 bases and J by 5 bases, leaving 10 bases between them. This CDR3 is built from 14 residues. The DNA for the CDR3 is TGTGCCAGCAGCTTAGCGTCTGGGTGGACTGAAGCTTTCTTT. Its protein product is CASSLASGWTEAFF.

DNA of the CDR3: TGTGCCAGTAGTACGGGACAGCCCTACGAGCAGTACTTC. This sequence encodes CASSTGQPYEQYF. This chain links TRBV19 with TRBJ2-7; TRBD1 aligns across 7 bases. The CDR3 consists of 13 residues. The germline gives CDR1 LNHDA, CDR2 SQIVND (reference sequence). Unmatched junction bases numbered 2, after V lost 4 bases and J lost 2 bases.

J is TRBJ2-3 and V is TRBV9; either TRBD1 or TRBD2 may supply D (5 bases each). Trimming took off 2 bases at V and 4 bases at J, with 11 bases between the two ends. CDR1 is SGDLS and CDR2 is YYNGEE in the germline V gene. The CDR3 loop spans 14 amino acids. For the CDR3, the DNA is TGTGCCAGCAGCGTCTACCTGGGGGCAGATACGCAGTATTTT. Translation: CASSVYLGADTQYF.

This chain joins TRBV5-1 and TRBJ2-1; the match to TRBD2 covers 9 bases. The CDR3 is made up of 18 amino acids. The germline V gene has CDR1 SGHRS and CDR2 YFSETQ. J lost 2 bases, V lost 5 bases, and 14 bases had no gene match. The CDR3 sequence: CASRHTSGPRDPYNEQFF. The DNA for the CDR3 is TGCGCCAGCAGACACACTAGCGGGCCGAGGGATCCCTACAATGAGCAGTTCTTC.

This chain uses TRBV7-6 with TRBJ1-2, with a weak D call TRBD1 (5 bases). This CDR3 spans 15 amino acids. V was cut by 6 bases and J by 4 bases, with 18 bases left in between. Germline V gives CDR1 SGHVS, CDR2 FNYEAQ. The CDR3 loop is CASSPTGSPFYGYTF. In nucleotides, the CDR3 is TGTGCCAGCAGTCCTACAGGCTCCCCATTCTATGGCTACACCTTC.

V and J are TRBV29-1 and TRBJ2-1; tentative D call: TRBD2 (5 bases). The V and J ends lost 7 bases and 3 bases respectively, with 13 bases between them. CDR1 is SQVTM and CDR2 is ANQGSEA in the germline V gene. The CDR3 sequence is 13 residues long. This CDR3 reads CSAARTDYNEQFF. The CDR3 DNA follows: TGCAGCGCTGCCAGGACTGACTACAATGAGCAGTTCTTC.

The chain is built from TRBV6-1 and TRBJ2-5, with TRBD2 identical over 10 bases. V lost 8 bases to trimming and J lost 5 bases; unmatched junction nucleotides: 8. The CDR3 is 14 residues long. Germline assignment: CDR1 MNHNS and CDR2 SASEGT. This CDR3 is CASPGSGRGETQYF. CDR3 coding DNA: TGTGCCAGCCCTGGAAGCGGGAGGGGGGAGACCCAGTACTTC.

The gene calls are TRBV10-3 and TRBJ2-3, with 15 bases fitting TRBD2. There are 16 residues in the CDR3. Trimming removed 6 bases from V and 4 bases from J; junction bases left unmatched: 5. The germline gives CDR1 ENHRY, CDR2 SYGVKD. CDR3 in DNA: TGTGCCATCAGGAGGACTAGCGGGAGGGTGGCAGATACGCAGTATTTT. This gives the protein CAIRRTSGRVADTQYF.

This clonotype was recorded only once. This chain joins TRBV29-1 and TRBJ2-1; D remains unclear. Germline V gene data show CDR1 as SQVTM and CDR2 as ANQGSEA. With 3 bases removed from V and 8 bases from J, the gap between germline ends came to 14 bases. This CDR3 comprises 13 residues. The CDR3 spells CSVDSPYWDEQFF. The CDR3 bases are TGCAGCGTTGATAGCCCGTATTGGGATGAGCAGTTCTTC.

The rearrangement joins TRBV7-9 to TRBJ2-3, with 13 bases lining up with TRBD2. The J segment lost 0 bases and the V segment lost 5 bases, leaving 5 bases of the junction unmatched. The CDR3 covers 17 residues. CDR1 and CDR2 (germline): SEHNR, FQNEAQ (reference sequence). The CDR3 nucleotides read TGTGCCAGCAGCCCCGGGACTAGCGGGGTTAGCACAGATACGCAGTATTTT. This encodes CASSPGTSGVSTDTQYF.

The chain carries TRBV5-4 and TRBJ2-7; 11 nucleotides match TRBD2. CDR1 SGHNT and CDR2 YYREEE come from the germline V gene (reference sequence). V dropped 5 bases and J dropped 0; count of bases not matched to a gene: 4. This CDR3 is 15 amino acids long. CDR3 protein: CASSSLAGGSYEQYF. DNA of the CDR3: TGTGCCAGCAGTTCGCTAGCGGGAGGCTCCTACGAGCAGTACTTC.

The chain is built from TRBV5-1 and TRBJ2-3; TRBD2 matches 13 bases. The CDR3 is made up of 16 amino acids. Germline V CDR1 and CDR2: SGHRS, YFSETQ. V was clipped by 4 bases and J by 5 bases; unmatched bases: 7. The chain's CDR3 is CASSALLAGGVDTQYF. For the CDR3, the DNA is TGCGCCAGCAGCGCCTTACTAGCGGGAGGGGTAGATACGCAGTATTTT.

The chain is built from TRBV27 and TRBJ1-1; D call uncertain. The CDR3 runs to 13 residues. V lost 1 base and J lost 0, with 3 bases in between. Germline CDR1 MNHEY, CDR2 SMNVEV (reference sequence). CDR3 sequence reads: CASSLFVNTEAFF. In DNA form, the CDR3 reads TGTGCCAGCAGTTTATTCGTGAACACTGAAGCTTTCTTT.

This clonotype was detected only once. CDR3 DNA: TGTGCCAGCAGCCAAGAGCCTAGCGGGAGCGCCACCGGGGAGCTGTTTTTT. Encoded protein: CASSQEPSGSATGELFF. V and J are TRBV14 and TRBJ2-2, with 10 bases that match TRBD2. The junction had 5 bases not matched to a gene; V was cut back by 0 bases and J by 4 bases. CDR3 length: 17 amino acids. Germline V gene lookup returns CDR1 SGHDN and CDR2 FVKESK.

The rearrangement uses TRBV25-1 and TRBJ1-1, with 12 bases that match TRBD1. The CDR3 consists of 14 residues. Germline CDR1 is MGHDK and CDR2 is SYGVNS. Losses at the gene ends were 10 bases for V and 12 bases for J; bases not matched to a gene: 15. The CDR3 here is CANTIEGTGGATFF. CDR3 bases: TGTGCCAACACCATCGAGGGGACAGGGGGCGCGACTTTCTTT.

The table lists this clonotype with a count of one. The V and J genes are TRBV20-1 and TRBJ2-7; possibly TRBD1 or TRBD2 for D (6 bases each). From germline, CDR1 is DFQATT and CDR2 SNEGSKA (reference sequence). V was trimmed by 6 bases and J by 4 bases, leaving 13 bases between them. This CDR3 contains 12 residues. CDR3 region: CSAPWGAYEQYF. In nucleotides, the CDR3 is TGCAGTGCCCCTTGGGGGGCGTACGAGCAGTACTTC.

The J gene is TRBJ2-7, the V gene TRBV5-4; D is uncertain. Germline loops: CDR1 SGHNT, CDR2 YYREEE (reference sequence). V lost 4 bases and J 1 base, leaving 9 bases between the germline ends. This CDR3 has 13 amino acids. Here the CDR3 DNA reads TGTGCCAGCAGCCCCCTCAATTCCTACGAGCAGTACTTC. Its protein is CASSPLNSYEQYF. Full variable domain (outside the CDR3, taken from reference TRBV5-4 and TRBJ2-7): ETGVTQSPTHLIKTRGQQVTLRCSSQSGHNTVSWYQQALGQGPQFIFQYYREEENGRGNFPPRFSGLQFPNYSSELNVNALELDDSALYLCASSPLNSYEQYFGPGTRLTVT.